The 18 T cell receptor beta chains listed next were all sequenced from one sample in a study of a mutant IDH1 vaccine in newly diagnosed glioma. Antigen specificity for these receptors is unknown. Data came from immunoSEQ multiplex PCR; TCRdb stores just in-frame clones and leaves some out. The sample carries fewer than 55,000 clones, roughly 61% recorded once. Time point noted: week 47, end of study. One vaccine dose held 300 ug of mutant IDH1 20-mer peptide and came with topical imiquimod. Material: peripheral blood mononuclear cells (PBMCs), obtained from a glioma patient whose treatment included an IDH1 peptide vaccine. The receptor set was obtained from a man aged 35-49 years with glioma. Some clones in this sample may be carry-over from other donors' samples.

This clone was seen once. This chain links TRBV27 with TRBJ2-7; TRBD1 is a possible D gene (6 bases). CDR3 length: 16 amino acids. CDR1 is MNHEY and CDR2 is SMNVEV in the germline V gene (reference sequence). V lost 0 bases and J 0 bases, leaving 12 bases between the germline ends. In DNA form, the CDR3 reads TGTGCCAGCAGTTTATCGGGACATATAAGCTCCTACGAGCAGTACTTC. Protein sequence: CASSLSGHISSYEQYF.

The chain recombines TRBV7-2 with TRBJ2-2; possibly TRBD2 for D (5 bases). The CDR3 is 18 amino acids. V dropped 5 bases and J dropped 4 bases, with 23 bases sitting between them. Germline CDR1 SGHTA, CDR2 FQGNSA. CDR3 DNA: TGTGCCAGCAGCACTGGTCTCCGGGGAGCAAGCTTCACCGGGGAGCTGTTTTTT. Translating it yields CASSTGLRGASFTGELFF.

The chain has TRBV19 and TRBJ2-2; TRBD1 aligns across 8 bases. Germline assignment: CDR1 LNHDA and CDR2 SQIVND (reference sequence). The J segment lost 2 bases and the V segment lost 5 bases, leaving 4 bases of the junction unmatched. The CDR3 has 15 residues. CDR3 coding DNA: TGTGCCAGTAGTTGGGACAGGTTAAACACCGGGGAGCTGTTTTTT. This encodes CASSWDRLNTGELFF.

The chain recombines TRBV27 with TRBJ1-4, with TRBD1 as a possible D gene (6 bases). Germline CDR1 MNHEY, CDR2 SMNVEV (reference sequence). This CDR3 is 15 amino acids long. V shed 6 bases and J shed 4 bases, with 15 bases lying between them. CDR3 nucleotide sequence: TGTGCCAGCAGCCGTAGGGGGGACGTTAATGAAAAACTGTTTTTT. This codes for CASSRRGDVNEKLFF.

Comments on this clone: This same CDR3 is encoded by further DNA sequences in the sample. The chain employs TRBV7-9 and TRBJ2-7; D assignment may be TRBD1 or TRBD2 (6 bases each). V was pared by 5 bases and J by 3 bases, with 14 bases between. Germline CDR1 reads SEHNR; CDR2 reads FQNEAQ (reference sequence). CDR3 length: 14 amino acids. CDR3 residues: CASSPGGSSYEQYF. CDR3 sequence (DNA): TGTGCCAGCAGCCCCGGGGGCAGTAGCTACGAGCAGTACTTC.

The chain joins TRBV7-8 to TRBJ1-5; 10 bases match TRBD1. This CDR3 is 14 amino acids long. Germline V CDR1 and CDR2: SGHVS, FQNEAQ. Trimming removed 6 bases from V and 7 bases from J; junction bases left unmatched: 6. The CDR3 reads CASRPGTGEQPQHF. CDR3 coding DNA: TGTGCCAGCAGACCCGGGACAGGGGAACAGCCCCAGCATTTT.

This clone is a singleton in its sample. The chain combines TRBV6-1 with TRBJ1-5, with D possibly being TRBD1 (5 bases). V was cut by 6 bases and J by 6 bases, with 12 bases left in between. CDR1 and CDR2 from the germline V gene are MNHNS and SASEGT. The CDR3 is 13 residues long. The CDR3 DNA is TGTGCCAGCAGATTTGGGGGTCGTCAGCCCCAGCATTTT. Encoded protein: CASRFGGRQPQHF.

The chain links TRBV5-8 to TRBJ2-2, with D possibly being TRBD2 (5 bases). CDR3 length: 15 amino acids. In germline, CDR1 is SGHTS, CDR2 YDEGEE. V shed 4 bases and J shed 5 bases, with 15 bases lying between them. For the CDR3, the DNA is TGTGCCAGCAGCCTACTAGGGCTCGGGACCGGGGAGCTGTTTTTT. This translates into CASSLLGLGTGELFF. The whole variable domain, remainder taken from reference TRBV5-8 and TRBJ2-2, is EAGVTQSPTHLIKTRGQQATLRCSPISGHTSVYWYQQALGLGLQFLLWYDEGEERNRGNFPPRFSGRQFPNYSSELNVNALELEDSALYLCASSLLGLGTGELFFGEGSRLTVL.

The chain links TRBV5-1 to TRBJ2-5; 8 nucleotides agree with TRBD1. The trim removed 5 bases at V and 1 base at J, leaving 4 bases unmatched. CDR3 length equals 14 residues. From germline, CDR1 is SGHRS and CDR2 YFSETQ. In nucleotides, the CDR3 is TGCGCCAGCAGTCCGGGACAGGTCCAAGAGACCCAGTACTTC. This translates into CASSPGQVQETQYF.

V usage is TRBV4-2 and J usage is TRBJ2-7; 7 nucleotides match TRBD2. Germline CDR1 LGHNA, CDR2 YNFKEQ. The CDR3 sequence is 15 residues long. The V segment lost 4 bases and the J segment 6 bases; nucleotides outside the gene matches: 12. CDR3 region: CASSPPGTNDAEQYF. DNA for the CDR3: TGTGCCAGCAGCCCCCCCGGGACTAACGACGCCGAGCAGTACTTC.

The gene calls are TRBV10-2 and TRBJ2-5, with 8 positions matching TRBD1. Unmatched junction bases numbered 2, after V lost 0 bases and J lost 5 bases. CDR1 is WSHSY and CDR2 is SAAADI in the germline V gene. This CDR3 spans 14 amino acids. The CDR3 region is CASSESYRGETQYF. The CDR3 nucleotides are TGCGCCAGCAGTGAGTCGTACAGGGGGGAGACCCAGTACTTC.

J is TRBJ2-7 and V is TRBV10-2, with a weak D call TRBD1 (6 bases). CDR3 length: 14 residues. With 7 bases removed from V and 6 bases from J, the gap between germline ends came to 19 bases. Germline V gene data show CDR1 as WSHSY and CDR2 as SAAADI. The CDR3 loop is CASTNGGGTSEQYF. CDR3 DNA sequence: TGCGCCAGCACCAACGGTGGGGGCACTTCCGAGCAGTACTTC.

The chain couples TRBV15 to TRBJ2-2; TRBD1 agrees at 8 bases. This CDR3 comprises 15 residues. Unmatched junction bases numbered 4, after V lost 5 bases and J lost 2 bases. CDR1 is LNHNV and CDR2 is YYDKDF in the germline V gene (reference sequence). CDR3 amino acids: CATSLDRDNTGELFF. Written as DNA, the CDR3 is TGTGCCACCAGCCTGGACAGGGATAACACCGGGGAGCTGTTTTTT.

V and J are TRBV7-9 and TRBJ2-7, with D perhaps TRBD2 (6 bases). CDR3 length: 15 amino acids. Germline CDR1 is SEHNR and CDR2 is FQNEAQ (reference sequence). Trimming took 3 bases from V and 1 from J, leaving 13 bases between them. CDR3: CASSLVTGGSYEQYF. In DNA form, the CDR3 reads TGTGCCAGCAGCTTGGTAACAGGAGGGTCCTACGAGCAGTACTTC.

This clone was detected a few times. The V gene is TRBV5-4, the J gene TRBJ1-2, with a weak D call TRBD1 (5 bases). The V end lost 6 bases, the J end lost 7 bases, and 13 bases lay between the germline ends. CDR3 size: 12 residues. The V gene's germline CDR1 is SGHNT and CDR2 YYREEE (reference sequence). The CDR3 protein is CASNSRGGGYTF. CDR3 coding DNA: TGTGCCAGCAATTCTCGGGGCGGTGGCTACACCTTC.

The CDR3 loop is CASSPVPRGGLEQYF. The CDR3 nucleotides are TGTGCCAGCAGCCCAGTCCCGCGGGGGGGCCTCGAGCAGTACTTC. The chain has TRBV7-9 and TRBJ2-7, with 9 nucleotides matching TRBD2. The CDR3 is 15 residues long. In germline, CDR1 is SEHNR, CDR2 FQNEAQ (reference sequence). With 5 bases clipped from V and 6 bases from J, the junction kept 11 bases outside the gene matches. Full variable domain (rest looked up from reference TRBV7-9 and TRBJ2-7): DTGVSQNPRHKITKRGQNVTFRCDPISEHNRLYWYRQTLGQGPEFLTYFQNEAQLEKSRLLSDRFSAERPKGSFSTLEIQRTEQGDSAMYLCASSPVPRGGLEQYFGPGTRLTVT.

CDR3 residues: CASSLDSGTSTDTQYF. The CDR3 DNA is TGCGCCAGCAGCTTGGATTCCGGGACCAGCACAGATACGCAGTATTTT. The chain employs TRBV5-1 and TRBJ2-3, with D perhaps TRBD1 or TRBD2 (5 bases each). From germline, CDR1 is SGHRS and CDR2 YFSETQ. Trimming took 0 bases from V and 0 from J, leaving 11 bases between them. The CDR3 is 16 residues long.

The genes are TRBV27 and TRBJ1-5; 7 bases agree with TRBD1. The CDR3 runs to 14 residues. The germline V gene encodes CDR1 MNHEY and CDR2 SMNVEV (reference sequence). With 5 bases clipped from V and 7 bases from J, the junction kept 8 bases outside the gene matches. The CDR3 region is CASSLTGVGQPQHF. CDR3 nucleotide sequence: TGTGCCAGCAGTCTCACAGGGGTGGGGCAGCCCCAGCATTTT.